This T cell receptor beta chain originates from a study of Graves' ophthalmopathy and Graves' hyperthyroidism. Scientists amplified the TCR beta CDR3 regions from RNA transcripts. An opening RT-PCR round employed HTBI primers and preceded a second-round multiplex PCR. TCRdb analysed the multiplex PCR reads with MiXCR anew, one entry per CDR3 protein. The table includes hundreds of thousands of distinct CDR3 sequences, approximately 15% detected once. The trim removed 2 bases at V and 5 bases at J, leaving 6 bases unmatched. CDR3 length equals 16 residues. The chain has TRBV12-3 or TRBV12-4 and TRBJ2-3; 11 bases are shared with TRBD1. The material sequenced was peripheral blood. This sequence originates from a woman younger than 35 with stable Graves' hyperthyroidism. The CDR3 nucleotides are TGTGCCAGCAGTTTACTGGACAGGGGGCTAGAAGATACGCAGTATTTT. Encoded protein: CASSLLDRGLEDTQYF.